The clone carrying this T cell receptor beta chain was observed once. This record belongs to a study of cytomegalovirus exposure and HLA in healthy donors. Samples came from healthy bone marrow donors. PCR used 60 Vbeta primers and 13 Jbeta primers. Generated by immunoSEQ multiplex PCR, the TCRdb table keeps only in-frame clones and is missing some. The table includes some 140,000 clones, 75% to 85% detected once. V lost 0 bases, J lost 4 bases, and 12 bases lay in between. The germline V gene has CDR1 SGDLS and CDR2 YYNGEE. The CDR3 runs to 15 residues. The sequence was obtained from a female donor in good health and CMV-seronegative. The sample comprised PBMCs. V is TRBV9 and J is TRBJ2-3; TRBD1 is a possible D gene (6 bases). The DNA for the CDR3 is TGTGCCAGCAGCGTAGCTCAGGGGCTGTCAGATACGCAGTATTTT. Its protein is CASSVAQGLSDTQYF.